This T cell receptor beta chain was identified during a study of blood T cell repertoires in COVID-19. Using immunoSEQ multiplex PCR, the repertoire was profiled, and TCRdb retains in-frame clones only, with some absent. The sample includes fewer than 70,000 clones, over 60% of them seen just once. The germline V gene has CDR1 MGHRA and CDR2 YSYEKL. With 0 bases removed from V and 1 base from J, the gap between germline ends came to 7 bases. The CDR3 has 15 amino acids. Sequenced input: peripheral blood. V and J are TRBV4-1 and TRBJ1-5; D remains unclear. This TCR came from a man younger than 45 with COVID-19, enrolled during active disease. As DNA, the CDR3 is TGCGCCAGCAGCCAAGATACGGGAAGCAATCAGCCCCAGCATTTT. This encodes CASSQDTGSNQPQHF.